The 32 T cell receptor beta chains presented below share a single source sample, sequenced in a study of identical twins. Each CDR3 protein gets one entry after TCRdb re-called the 5' RACE reads with MiXCR. Seen here are 430,000 or so distinct CDR3 sequences, 20% to 30% observed once, and the top ten hold about 3%. These data also formed part of another study, on T cells expressing NK-cell markers.

Material: CD4+ T cells sorted from blood. These receptors all come from a woman aged 18 to 35 in good health.

The rearrangement joins TRBV21-1 to TRBJ2-1; TRBD2 reflects the table's D call only, with no check against the DNA. TRBV21-1 is recorded as a pseudogene. The CDR3 runs to 15 residues. The CDR3 loop reads CASSKALAGHNEQFF. The CDR3 DNA is TGTGCCAGCAGCAAAGCCCTAGCGGGACACAATGAGCAGTTCTTC.

The V gene is TRBV19, the J gene TRBJ2-5; D may be TRBD1 or TRBD2 (6 bases each). Germline V gene lookup returns CDR1 LNHDA and CDR2 SQIVND (reference sequence). Trimming took off 7 bases at V and 7 bases at J, with 13 bases between the two ends. CDR3 length equals 12 residues. The CDR3 reads CASKEGVGTQYF. CDR3 DNA: TGTGCCAGTAAGGAGGGGGTAGGGACCCAGTACTTC.

This clonotype came up a few times. This rearrangement joins TRBV18 to TRBJ2-1; tentatively, D is TRBD1 (7 bases). The V end was cut by 4 bases, the J end by 8 bases, with 15 bases between. This CDR3 is built from 14 residues. Germline V gives CDR1 KGHSH, CDR2 LQKENI. The CDR3, as DNA: TGTGCCAGCTCACGAGCTACAGGGGAGGATGAGCAGTTCTTC. Its translation is CASSRATGEDEQFF.

The V gene is TRBV24-1, the J gene TRBJ2-3; 7 nucleotides match TRBD2. This CDR3 is built from 14 residues. Per germline, CDR1 KGHDR and CDR2 SFDVKD. The V gene end was trimmed by 5 bases and the J gene end by 4 bases; junction bases not matched to a gene: 5. This chain's CDR3 is CATSGRGDADTQYF. CDR3 bases: TGTGCCACCAGTGGCCGGGGGGATGCAGATACGCAGTATTTT.

V usage is TRBV12-3 or TRBV12-4 and J usage is TRBJ1-1, with D perhaps matching TRBD1 (6 bases). The CDR3 spans 14 residues. V was clipped by 3 bases and J by 6 bases, with 14 bases between them. CDR3 residues: CASSFGGGGAEAFF. In DNA form, the CDR3 reads TGTGCCAGCAGTTTCGGAGGGGGGGGAGCTGAAGCTTTCTTT.

This clonotype was found once. The CDR3 region has the DNA TGTGCCAGCAGTCGGACAGGGATCGACATTCAGTACTTC. This gives the protein CASSRTGIDIQYF. The chain is built from TRBV6-1 and TRBJ2-4, with 8 bases fitting TRBD1. Germline V gene lookup returns CDR1 MNHNS and CDR2 SASEGT. The CDR3 totals 13 residues. V shed 5 bases, J shed 8 bases, and the junction held 5 bases outside the gene matches.

The chain is built from TRBV5-1 and TRBJ1-6, with D hard to call. Trimming removed 4 bases from V and 8 bases from J, with 7 bases in between. The CDR3 has 12 residues. The V gene's germline CDR1 is SGHRS and CDR2 YFSETQ. Here the CDR3 reads CASSDWDSPLHF. CDR3 bases: TGCGCCAGCAGCGATTGGGATTCACCCCTCCACTTT.

This chain links TRBV29-1 with TRBJ2-2; D ambiguous. Per the germline V gene, CDR1 is SQVTM and CDR2 is ANQGSEA. The CDR3 loop spans 10 amino acids. Trimming left V 5 bases short and J 7 bases short, with 5 bases between. CDR3 region: CSVSNGELFF. CDR3 sequence (DNA): TGCAGCGTTAGTAACGGGGAGCTGTTTTTT.

This clonotype was detected a few times. The chain couples TRBV9 to TRBJ2-1, with a possible D match to TRBD2 (7 bases). The germline V gene has CDR1 SGDLS and CDR2 YYNGEE. The V end was cut by 4 bases, the J end by 7 bases, with 18 bases between. This CDR3 contains 15 residues. In DNA, the CDR3 is TGTGCCAGCAGCAAATACCCGGGGGGCGGGAATGAGCAGTTCTTC. Amino acid sequence: CASSKYPGGGNEQFF.

This clonotype occurred many times. V gene TRBV6-1 combines with J gene TRBJ2-3; D remains unclear. This CDR3 region has 13 residues. The germline V gene has CDR1 MNHNS and CDR2 SASEGT. The germline V and J ends were trimmed by 6 bases and 0 bases, with 7 bases remaining between them. In nucleotides, the CDR3 is TGTGCCAGCAGGGCGTTTAGCACAGATACGCAGTATTTT. This gives the protein CASRAFSTDTQYF.

V is TRBV5-5 and J is TRBJ1-2; D is unresolved. Looked up from germline, CDR1 is SGHKS and CDR2 is YYEKEE (reference sequence). The CDR3 spans 15 residues. V dropped 4 bases and J dropped 4 bases, with 17 bases sitting between them. The CDR3 bases are TGTGCCAGCAGCCCATTCCGGGGAGACACCTATGGCTACACCTTC. Its translation is CASSPFRGDTYGYTF.

The gene calls are TRBV12-3 or TRBV12-4 and TRBJ2-7; D tentatively reads TRBD1 or TRBD2 (5 bases each). Trimming took 5 bases from V and 11 from J, leaving 13 bases between them. CDR3 length: 11 residues. CDR3 in amino acids: CASSIGTGEYF. The CDR3 DNA reads TGTGCCAGCAGTATAGGGACCGGGGAGTACTTC.

The genes are TRBV5-1 and TRBJ1-1; D remains ambiguous. CDR1 is SGHRS and CDR2 is YFSETQ in the germline V gene. The length of the CDR3 is 14 residues. Trimming stripped 0 bases from V and 1 base from J, with 7 bases between. In nucleotides, the CDR3 is TGCGCCAGCAGCTTGGAGGCAAGGAACACTGAAGCTTTCTTT. It encodes CASSLEARNTEAFF.

This clonotype was observed a single time. The V and J genes are TRBV9 and TRBJ2-3, with D perhaps matching TRBD2 (6 bases). In germline, CDR1 is SGDLS, CDR2 YYNGEE. The CDR3 covers 15 residues. V lost 3 bases and J lost 4, with 15 bases in between. This chain's CDR3 is CASSARDFGADTQYF. The CDR3 DNA is TGTGCCAGCAGCGCCCGGGACTTTGGGGCAGATACGCAGTATTTT.

The V and J genes are TRBV4-2 and TRBJ1-2; maybe TRBD1 (5 bases). Germline loops: CDR1 LGHNA, CDR2 YNFKEQ. V lost 3 bases to trimming and J lost 4 bases, with 21 bases between them. The CDR3 totals 17 residues. The chain's CDR3 is CASSHGGGAGTFYGYTF. In DNA form, the CDR3 reads TGTGCCAGCAGCCACGGTGGGGGAGCGGGAACCTTCTATGGCTACACCTTC.

This sequence joins TRBV15 and TRBJ2-5, with D unclear. CDR3 length: 12 amino acids. Germline V CDR1 and CDR2: LNHNV, YYDKDF (reference sequence). The germline V and J ends were trimmed by 1 base and 1 base, with 1 base remaining between them. The CDR3, as DNA: TGTGCCACCAGCAGAGCCCAAGAGACCCAGTACTTC. Translated: CATSRAQETQYF. Based on the CDR3 plus reference TRBV15 and TRBJ2-5, the full variable domain is DAMVIQNPRYQVTQFGKPVTLSCSQTLNHNVMYWYQQKSSQAPKLLFHYYDKDFNNEADTPDNFQSRRPNTSFCFLDIRSPGLGDTAMYLCATSRAQETQYFGPGTRLLVL.

In this sample, this clonotype turned up a few times. The chain joins TRBV15 to TRBJ2-3; weak D call: TRBD2 (6 bases). The germline V gene has CDR1 LNHNV and CDR2 YYDKDF (reference sequence). The CDR3 contains 16 residues. Trimming stripped 1 base from V and 4 bases from J, with 15 bases between. The CDR3 region is CATSRVAASLADTQYF. The CDR3 nucleotides are TGTGCCACCAGCAGAGTAGCGGCATCGCTCGCAGATACGCAGTATTTT.

This clonotype was seen repeatedly, ten times or more. The chain has TRBV24-1 and TRBJ2-2; D remains ambiguous. The CDR3 spans 12 residues. CDR1 is KGHDR and CDR2 is SFDVKD in the germline V gene. Trimming shortened V by 5 bases and J by 3 bases, and 3 bases separated the two germline ends. DNA of the CDR3: TGTGCCACCAGTGGCTACACCGGGGAGCTGTTTTTT. This translates into CATSGYTGELFF.

The CDR3 sequence is CAWTGIAGYNEQFF. The CDR3 bases are TGTGCCTGGACGGGGATAGCGGGGTACAATGAGCAGTTCTTC. The V gene is TRBV30, the J gene TRBJ2-1, with 8 bases fitting TRBD2. CDR1 and CDR2 (germline): GTSNPN, SVGIG (reference sequence). The CDR3 is 14 residues long. V lost 4 bases to trimming and J lost 4 bases; unmatched junction nucleotides: 6.

The rearrangement uses TRBV2 and TRBJ1-5, with TRBD1 as a possible D gene (6 bases). Germline V CDR1 and CDR2: SNHLY, FYNNEI. The CDR3 contains 13 residues. The V gene lost 8 bases and the J gene lost 7 bases, with 15 bases spanning the gap. The CDR3 DNA follows: TGTGCCAGCGAAGGGGGGCAAGGCCAGCCCCAGCATTTT. Amino acid sequence: CASEGGQGQPQHF.

This chain joins TRBV12-3 or TRBV12-4 and TRBJ2-7, with D possibly being TRBD2 (5 bases). The CDR3 has 13 amino acids. V lost 3 bases and J lost 3, with 9 bases in between. DNA of the CDR3: TGTGCCAGCAGTTTCCGGGCGGGCTACGAGCAGTACTTC. Translation gives CASSFRAGYEQYF.

J is TRBJ2-3 and V is TRBV11-2, with D tentatively TRBD2 (6 bases). CDR3 length: 16 residues. The germline V gene has CDR1 SGHAT and CDR2 FQNNGV. V was clipped by 1 base and J by 2 bases, with 13 bases between them. Written as DNA, the CDR3 is TGTGCCAGCAGCTTAGGCGTAGCGGCCTACACAGATACGCAGTATTTT. Amino acids: CASSLGVAAYTDTQYF.

The chain combines TRBV5-1 with TRBJ1-6; D remains unclear. V was trimmed by 4 bases and J by 8 bases, leaving 16 bases between them. The germline CDR1 and CDR2 sequences are SGHRS and YFSETQ. The CDR3 covers 15 residues. The DNA for the CDR3 is TGCGCCAGCAGCCCCGGTACGGGTAGAGATTCACCCCTCCACTTT. It is translated as CASSPGTGRDSPLHF.

This rearrangement joins TRBV5-1 to TRBJ2-3, with unresolved D. CDR1 is SGHRS and CDR2 is YFSETQ in the germline V gene. V dropped 1 base and J dropped 0 bases, with 12 bases sitting between them. CDR3 length: 16 residues. The CDR3 loop is CASSLSASPSTDTQYF. The CDR3 nucleotides read TGCGCCAGCAGCTTGTCTGCCAGTCCTAGCACAGATACGCAGTATTTT.

This clonotype was seen only a few times. This chain uses TRBV6-2 or TRBV6-3 with TRBJ2-1, with TRBD2 as a possible D gene (5 bases). The V end was cut by 7 bases, the J end by 9 bases, with 13 bases between. Germline-derived CDR1 and CDR2 are MNHEY and SVGEGT. The CDR3 contains 12 residues. In DNA form, the CDR3 reads TGTGCCAGCACTGAGAGGGCTGGTGAGCAGTTCTTC. It codes for CASTERAGEQFF.

This clonotype was counted only a few times. The genes are TRBV9 and TRBJ2-5; possibly TRBD2 for D (6 bases). The CDR3 sequence is 14 residues long. Germline CDR1 reads SGDLS; CDR2 reads YYNGEE. V lost 0 bases and J 5 bases, leaving 11 bases between the germline ends. The CDR3 loop is CASSVGTGRETQYF. The CDR3 DNA reads TGTGCCAGCAGCGTAGGGACGGGGAGGGAGACCCAGTACTTC.

V and J are TRBV29-1 and TRBJ2-3, with D possibly matching TRBD1 (8 bases). The CDR3 length is 14 residues. Germline V gene data show CDR1 as SQVTM and CDR2 as ANQGSEA. The V and J ends lost 5 bases and 4 bases respectively, with 16 bases between them. The CDR3 spells CSVPRQGRADTQYF. The CDR3 region has the DNA TGCAGCGTTCCTCGACAGGGGAGGGCAGATACGCAGTATTTT.

There are a few counts of this clonotype. The genes are TRBV10-2 and TRBJ1-1; D is unresolved. Per germline, CDR1 WSHSY and CDR2 SAAADI. V lost 7 bases, J lost 6 bases, and 21 bases lay in between. This CDR3 is built from 15 residues. CDR3 protein: CASNELRLEGAEAFF. DNA of the CDR3: TGCGCCAGCAACGAACTGAGGTTGGAGGGCGCTGAAGCTTTCTTT.

This clonotype was recorded a few times. This chain joins TRBV2 and TRBJ1-5, with a weak D call TRBD1 (5 bases). The CDR3 covers 14 residues. Germline CDR1 SNHLY, CDR2 FYNNEI. V lost 6 bases to trimming and J lost 6 bases, with 15 bases between them. CDR3 DNA: TGTGCCAGCAGGAGTCGTCAGGGATCTCAGCCCCAGCATTTT. It specifies CASRSRQGSQPQHF.

The table lists this clonotype with a few counts. The CDR3 DNA sequence: TGTGCCAGCAGCTTAGCGTATTCCAGGGAGGAAGAGCAGTACTTC. The encoded protein is CASSLAYSREEEQYF. The rearrangement uses TRBV7-6 and TRBJ2-7, with D perhaps matching TRBD2 (6 bases). Trimming stripped 0 bases from V and 7 bases from J, with 16 bases between. The CDR3 extends over 15 amino acids. CDR1 and CDR2 (germline): SGHVS, FNYEAQ.

The chain couples TRBV10-3 to TRBJ2-2; unclear D gene. The CDR3 loop spans 13 amino acids. The germline gives CDR1 ENHRY, CDR2 SYGVKD. Trimming cost V 5 bases and J 7 bases, with 11 bases left between them. DNA for the CDR3: TGTGCCATCAGTCCGTTGGATGGCGGGGAGCTGTTTTTT. Its protein is CAISPLDGGELFF.

There are a few counts of this clonotype. CDR3 in amino acids: CSARPLSQDSGETQYF. Here the CDR3 DNA reads TGCAGTGCTAGACCTCTAAGCCAGGACTCAGGGGAGACCCAGTACTTC. The chain recombines TRBV20-1 with TRBJ2-5; D may be TRBD1 or TRBD2 (5 bases each). Looked up from germline, CDR1 is DFQATT and CDR2 is SNEGSKA (reference sequence). With 2 bases removed from V and 5 bases from J, the gap between germline ends came to 21 bases. The CDR3 contains 16 residues.